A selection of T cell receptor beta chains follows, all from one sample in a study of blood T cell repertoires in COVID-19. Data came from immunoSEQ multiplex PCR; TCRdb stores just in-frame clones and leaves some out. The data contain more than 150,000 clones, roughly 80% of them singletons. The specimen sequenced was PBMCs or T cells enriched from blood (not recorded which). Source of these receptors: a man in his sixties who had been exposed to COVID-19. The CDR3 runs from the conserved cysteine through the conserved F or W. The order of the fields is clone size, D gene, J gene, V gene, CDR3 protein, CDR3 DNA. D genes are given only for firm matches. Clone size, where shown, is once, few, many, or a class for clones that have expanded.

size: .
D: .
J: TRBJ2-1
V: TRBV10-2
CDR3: CASSTTAYGINNEQFF
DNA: TGCGCCAGCAGTACTACGGCATACGGGATCAACAATGAGCAGTTCTTC

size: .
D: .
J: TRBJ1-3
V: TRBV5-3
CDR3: CARSPAIGGGRNTIYF
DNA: TGTGCCAGAAGCCCGGCCATCGGGGGAGGAAGGAACACCATATATTTT

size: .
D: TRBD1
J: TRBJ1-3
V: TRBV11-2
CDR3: CASSPWTGADTIYF
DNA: TGTGCCAGCAGCCCTTGGACAGGGGCTGACACCATATATTTT

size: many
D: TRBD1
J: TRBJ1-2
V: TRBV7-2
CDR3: CASSLVGGTGDDYGYTF
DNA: TGTGCCAGCAGCTTAGTGGGCGGGACAGGGGATGACTATGGCTACACCTTC

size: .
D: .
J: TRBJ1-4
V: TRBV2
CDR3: CASSEMGGPNEKLFF
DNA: TGTGCCAGCAGTGAGATGGGGGGGCCTAATGAAAAACTGTTTTTT

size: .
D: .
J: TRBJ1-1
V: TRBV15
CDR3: CATQEGRGTEAFF
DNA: TGTGCCACCCAAGAGGGGCGGGGCACTGAAGCTTTCTTT

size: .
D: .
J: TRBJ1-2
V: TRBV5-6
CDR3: CASSLDWESSNGYTF
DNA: TGTGCCAGCAGCTTGGATTGGGAGTCGTCGAATGGCTACACCTTC

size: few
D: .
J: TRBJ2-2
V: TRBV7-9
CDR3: CASSPPGGSNTGELFF
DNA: TGTGCCAGCAGCCCCCCGGGCGGGTCGAACACCGGGGAGCTGTTTTTT

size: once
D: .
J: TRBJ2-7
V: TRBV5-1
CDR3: CASSLAPSYEQYF
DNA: TGCGCCAGCAGCTTGGCCCCTAGCTACGAGCAGTACTTC

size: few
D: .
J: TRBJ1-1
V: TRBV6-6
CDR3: CASNEPRRDNTEAFF
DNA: TGTGCCAGCAACGAGCCTCGGAGGGACAACACTGAAGCTTTCTTT

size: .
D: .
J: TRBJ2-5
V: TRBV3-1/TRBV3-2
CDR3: CASSLAGKGYGETQYF
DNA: TGTGCCAGCAGCCTCGCAGGGAAAGGGTACGGGGAGACCCAGTACTTC

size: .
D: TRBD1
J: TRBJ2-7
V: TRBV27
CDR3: CASSLLRQTGVGFEQYF
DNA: TGTGCCAGCAGTTTATTACGGCAGACAGGGGTCGGTTTCGAGCAGTACTTC

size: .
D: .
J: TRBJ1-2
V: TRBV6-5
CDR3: CASGRLEGGKSGYTF
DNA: TGTGCCAGCGGAAGACTTGAGGGAGGGAAAAGTGGCTACACCTTC

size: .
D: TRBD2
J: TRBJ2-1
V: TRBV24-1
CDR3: CATRATSVHTGEQFF
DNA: TGTGCCACCAGAGCGACTAGCGTGCATACAGGAGAGCAGTTCTTC

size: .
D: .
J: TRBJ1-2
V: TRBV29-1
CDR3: CSVESGTQGLYYGYTF
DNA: TGCAGCGTTGAATCTGGGACACAGGGTCTATACTATGGCTACACCTTC

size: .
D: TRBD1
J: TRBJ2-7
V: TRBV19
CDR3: CASSPGGQGLYEQYF
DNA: TGTGCCAGTAGTCCAGGCGGACAGGGGTTATACGAGCAGTACTTC

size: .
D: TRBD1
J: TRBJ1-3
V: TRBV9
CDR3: CASSGRQGRGVGNTIYF
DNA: TGTGCCAGCAGCGGACGACAGGGTCGGGGAGTTGGAAACACCATATATTTT

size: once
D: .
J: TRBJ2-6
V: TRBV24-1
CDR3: CATSRTGFGGANVLTF
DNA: TGTGCCACCAGCCGAACAGGGTTTGGTGGGGCCAACGTCCTGACTTTC

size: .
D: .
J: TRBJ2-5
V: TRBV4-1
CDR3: CASSQDSSQETQYF
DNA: TGCGCCAGCAGCCAAGACAGTTCACAAGAGACCCAGTACTTC

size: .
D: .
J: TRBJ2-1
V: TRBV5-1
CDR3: CASSLGPRSEQFF
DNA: TGCGCCAGCAGCTTGGGCCCCCGGAGCGAACAGTTCTTC

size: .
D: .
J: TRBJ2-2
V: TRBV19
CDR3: CASSMSRLPITGELFF
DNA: TGTGCCAGTAGTATGAGCAGGTTGCCGATCACCGGGGAGCTGTTTTTT

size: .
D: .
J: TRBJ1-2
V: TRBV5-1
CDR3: CASSPWTVTGTYGYTF
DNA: TGCGCCAGCAGCCCGTGGACAGTTACTGGCACTTATGGCTACACCTTC

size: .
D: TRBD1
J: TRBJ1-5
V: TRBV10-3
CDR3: CAISESAPDRAQPQHF
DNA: TGTGCCATCAGTGAGTCGGCTCCTGACAGGGCGCAGCCCCAGCATTTT

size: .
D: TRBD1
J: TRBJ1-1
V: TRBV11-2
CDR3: CASSLGQGARNTEAFF
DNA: TGTGCCAGCAGCTTAGGTCAGGGGGCAAGGAACACTGAAGCTTTCTTT

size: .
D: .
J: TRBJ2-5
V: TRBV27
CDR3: CASSAIQGLYQETQYF
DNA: TGTGCCAGCAGTGCGATACAGGGATTGTACCAAGAGACCCAGTACTTC

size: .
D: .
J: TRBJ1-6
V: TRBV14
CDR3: CASSHRDSYSPLHF
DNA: TGTGCCAGCAGCCACCGGGACTCCTATTCACCCCTCCACTTT

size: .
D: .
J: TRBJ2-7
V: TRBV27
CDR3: CASSLYTGIRYEQYF
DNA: TGTGCCAGCAGTTTATACACAGGGATTAGGTACGAGCAGTACTTC

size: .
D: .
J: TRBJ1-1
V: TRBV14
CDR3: CASSQAGSNTEAFF
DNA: TGTGCCAGCAGCCAAGCAGGGTCTAACACTGAAGCTTTCTTT

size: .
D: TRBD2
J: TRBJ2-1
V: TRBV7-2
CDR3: CASSLGGSGSYNEQFF
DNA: TGTGCCAGCAGCTTAGGTGGTAGCGGGTCATACAATGAGCAGTTCTTC

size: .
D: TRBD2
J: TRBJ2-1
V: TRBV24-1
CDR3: CATSDATSGTYNEQFF
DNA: TGTGCCACCAGTGATGCGACTAGCGGAACCTACAATGAGCAGTTCTTC

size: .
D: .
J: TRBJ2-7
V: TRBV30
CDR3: CAWSPLWGLFSYEQYF
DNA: TGTGCCTGGAGTCCTCTATGGGGCCTATTCTCCTACGAGCAGTACTTC